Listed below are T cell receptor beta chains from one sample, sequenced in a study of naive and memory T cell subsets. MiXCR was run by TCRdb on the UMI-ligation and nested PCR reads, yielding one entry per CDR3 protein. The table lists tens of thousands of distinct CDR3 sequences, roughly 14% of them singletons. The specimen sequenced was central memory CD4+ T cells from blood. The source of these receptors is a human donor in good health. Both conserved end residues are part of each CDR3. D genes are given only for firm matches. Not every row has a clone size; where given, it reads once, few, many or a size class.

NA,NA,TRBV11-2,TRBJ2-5,CASSFGQRTTETQYF,TGTGCCAGCAGCTTCGGCCAGCGGACAACTGAGACCCAGTACTTC
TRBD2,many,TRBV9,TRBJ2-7,CASSPYGTSGRSTYEQYF,TGTGCCAGCAGCCCTTACGGGACTAGCGGGAGGAGCACCTACGAGCAGTACTTC
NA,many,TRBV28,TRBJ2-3,CASSFSARDGGYGTDTQYF,TGTGCCAGCAGTTTTTCCGCCAGGGATGGTGGCTATGGCACAGATACGCAGTATTTT
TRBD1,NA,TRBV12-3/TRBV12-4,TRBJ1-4,CASSLGTGRREKNEKLFF,TGTGCCAGCAGCCTCGGGACAGGGAGGAGGGAGAAGAATGAAAAACTGTTTTTT
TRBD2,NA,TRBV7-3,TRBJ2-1,CASSFGLAGGMDEQFF,TGTGCCAGCAGCTTCGGACTAGCGGGGGGTATGGATGAGCAGTTCTTC
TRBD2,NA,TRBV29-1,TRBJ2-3,CSAVLAGLTDTQYF,TGCAGCGCGGTCCTAGCGGGTCTCACAGATACGCAGTATTTT
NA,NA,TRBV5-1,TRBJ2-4,CASSPGRGEGAKNIQYF,TGCGCCAGCAGCCCGGGAAGAGGGGAAGGCGCCAAAAACATTCAGTACTTC
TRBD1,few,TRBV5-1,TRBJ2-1,CASSLDRGERGQFF,TGCGCCAGCAGCTTGGACAGGGGGGAAAGGGGGCAGTTCTTC
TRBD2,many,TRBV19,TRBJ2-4,CASSLQGLGKSAAKNIQYF,TGTGCCAGTAGTCTCCAGGGACTAGGGAAGTCGGCTGCCAAAAACATTCAGTACTTC
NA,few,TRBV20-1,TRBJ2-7,CSASPRAGKDSAGYEQYF,TGCAGTGCTAGCCCCCGGGCGGGAAAGGACTCCGCGGGGTACGAGCAGTACTTC
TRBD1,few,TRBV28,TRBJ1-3,CASSRGDSRSGNTIYF,TGTGCCAGCAGTCGAGGGGACAGCCGCTCTGGAAACACCATATATTTT
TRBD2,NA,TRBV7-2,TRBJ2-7,CASSSLSGSGYEQYF,TGTGCCAGCAGCTCCCTTAGCGGGAGTGGGTACGAGCAGTACTTC
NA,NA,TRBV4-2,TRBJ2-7,CASSQGEDSSSYEQYF,TGTGCCAGCAGCCAAGGAGAGGACAGTTCATCCTACGAGCAGTACTTC
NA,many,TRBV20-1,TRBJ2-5,CSARKETQYF,TGCAGTGCTAGGAAGGAGACCCAGTACTTC
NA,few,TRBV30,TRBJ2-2,CAWNQGLGAGELFF,TGTGCCTGGAACCAGGGGCTCGGCGCCGGGGAGCTGTTTTTT
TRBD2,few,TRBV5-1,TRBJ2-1,CASSFSGRGYNEQFF,TGCGCCAGCAGCTTTAGCGGGAGAGGGTACAATGAGCAGTTCTTC
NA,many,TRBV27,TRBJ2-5,CASSFSRQETQYF,TGTGCCAGCAGTTTCTCCAGACAAGAGACCCAGTACTTC
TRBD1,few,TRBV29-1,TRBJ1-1,CSGSGTGWTEAFF,TGCAGCGGTTCCGGGACAGGGTGGACTGAAGCTTTCTTT
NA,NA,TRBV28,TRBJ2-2,CASAGAGVNTGELFF,TGTGCCAGCGCGGGGGCCGGAGTGAACACCGGGGAGCTGTTTTTT
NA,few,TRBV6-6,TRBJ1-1,CASSYQGRMGESEAFF,TGTGCCAGCAGTTACCAGGGGAGGATGGGAGAGTCTGAAGCTTTCTTT
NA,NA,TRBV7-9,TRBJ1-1,CASSFAGLGTEAFF,TGTGCCAGCAGCTTCGCAGGTCTTGGGACTGAAGCTTTCTTT
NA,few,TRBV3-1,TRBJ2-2,CASSQQGSGELFF,TGTGCCAGCAGCCAACAGGGTTCCGGGGAGCTGTTTTTT
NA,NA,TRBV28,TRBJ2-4,CASSGTPAKNIQYF,TGTGCCAGCAGCGGGACACCCGCCAAAAACATTCAGTACTTC
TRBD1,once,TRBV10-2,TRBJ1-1,CASGTGGGTEAFF,TGCGCCAGCGGGACAGGGGGCGGCACTGAAGCTTTCTTT
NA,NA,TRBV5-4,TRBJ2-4,CASVDGAGAKNIQYF,TGTGCCAGCGTCGACGGGGCCGGAGCCAAAAACATTCAGTACTTC
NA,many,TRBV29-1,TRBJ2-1,CSVEDSGGQYSPFF,TGCAGCGTTGAAGATTCAGGGGGGCAATATTCCCCGTTCTTC
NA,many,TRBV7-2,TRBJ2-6,CASSPRVSGANVLTF,TGTGCCAGCAGCCCCAGGGTTTCCGGGGCCAACGTCCTGACTTTC
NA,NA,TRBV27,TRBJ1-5,CASSFRGDQPQHF,TGTGCCAGCAGTTTTAGAGGGGATCAGCCCCAGCATTTT
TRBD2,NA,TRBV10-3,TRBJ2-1,CAISATSYEQFF,TGTGCCATCAGTGCGACTAGCTATGAGCAGTTCTTC
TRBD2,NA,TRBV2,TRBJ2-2,CATRTSLTGELFF,TGTGCCACCAGGACTAGCTTAACCGGGGAGCTGTTTTTT
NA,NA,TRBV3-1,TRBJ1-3,CASRPGASGNTIYF,TGTGCCAGCCGTCCAGGGGCCTCTGGAAACACCATATATTTT
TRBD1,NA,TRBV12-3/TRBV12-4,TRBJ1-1,CASSPTTGGYTEAFF,TGTGCCAGCAGTCCGACGACAGGGGGCTACACTGAAGCTTTCTTT
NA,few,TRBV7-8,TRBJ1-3,CASSFAPRQARGTIYF,TGTGCCAGCAGCTTTGCCCCAAGGCAGGCCCGGGGCACCATATATTTT
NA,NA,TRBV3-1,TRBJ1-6,CASTGQYNSPLHF,TGTGCCAGCACGGGACAATATAATTCACCCCTCCACTTT
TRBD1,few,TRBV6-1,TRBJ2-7,CASRGNGIKDRGYEQYF,TGTGCCAGCAGGGGCAACGGGATCAAAGACAGGGGGTACGAGCAGTACTTC
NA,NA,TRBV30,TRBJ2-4,CAWSTGGSAKNIQYF,TGTGCCTGGAGTACCGGCGGTTCGGCCAAAAACATTCAGTACTTC
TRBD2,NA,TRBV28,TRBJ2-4,CASSSTLAAIRNIQYF,TGTGCCAGCAGTTCCACTCTAGCGGCCATTAGAAACATTCAGTACTTC
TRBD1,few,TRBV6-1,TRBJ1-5,CASRGTGAGNQPQHF,TGTGCCAGCAGGGGGACAGGGGCAGGCAATCAGCCCCAGCATTTT
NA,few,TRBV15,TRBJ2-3,CATSLTPGSTDTQYF,TGTGCCACCAGCCTAACTCCGGGGAGCACAGATACGCAGTATTTT
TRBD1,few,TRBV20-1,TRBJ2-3,CSAEPGQGADTQYF,TGCAGTGCTGAGCCGGGACAGGGGGCAGATACGCAGTATTTT
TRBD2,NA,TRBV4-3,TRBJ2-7,CASSPLAGSYEQYF,TGCGCCAGCAGCCCCCTAGCGGGAAGCTACGAGCAGTACTTC
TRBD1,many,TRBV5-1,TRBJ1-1,CASSAQGANTEAFF,TGCGCCAGCAGCGCACAGGGGGCGAACACTGAAGCTTTCTTT
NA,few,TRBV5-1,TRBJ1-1,CASSLWSGTEAFF,TGCGCCAGCAGCTTGTGGTCAGGCACTGAAGCTTTCTTT
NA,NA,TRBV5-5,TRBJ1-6,CASSLGTGQNNSPLHF,NA
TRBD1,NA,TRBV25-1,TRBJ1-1,CASSERFKGQGKGMNTEAFF,TGTGCCAGCAGTGAAAGGTTTAAGGGACAGGGCAAGGGGATGAACACTGAAGCTTTCTTT
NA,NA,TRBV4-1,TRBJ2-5,CASSQGWGETQYF,TGCGCCAGCAGCCAAGGTTGGGGAGAGACCCAGTACTTC